This T cell receptor (beta chain) was found in a study of blood T cells in healthy people across ages. Using a J-beta primer mix together with a sample-barcoded 5' primer, a second PCR was run for about 7 to 12 cycles. At least 2.5 million CDR3-containing paired-end reads were obtained per sample. TCRdb used MiXCR to reprocess the 5' RACE reads, holding one entry per CDR3 protein. The sample shows 1.5 million to 2 million distinct CDR3 sequences, less than 50% of them seen only once. The CDR3 extends over 14 amino acids. V dropped 7 bases and J dropped 2 bases, with 13 bases sitting between them. Whole-study findings and limits: Age brought a roughly linear fall in TCR beta diversity measured per million T cells. Considered underestimates were the diversity estimates obtained from one million T cells.

Each sample yielded at least 6 million isolated PBMCs. This clonotype showed up just a few times. Its specificity is not known. The chain is built from TRBV12-3 or TRBV12-4 and TRBJ2-3; tentatively, D is TRBD1 or TRBD2 (5 bases each). The TCR originated in a woman in her thirties or forties in good health. Input material: blood. Here the CDR3 DNA reads TGTGCCAGCACCGACCGGGGCTTCACAGATACGCAGTATTTT. Its protein product is CASTDRGFTDTQYF.